This is a list of T cell receptor beta chains from one sample in a study of blood T cells in healthy people across ages. TCRdb itself ran the 5' RACE reads through MiXCR, one entry per CDR3 protein. This sample has some 940,000 distinct CDR3 sequences, with 25% to 35% found just once. The data also belong to a second study, concerning T cells of mothers and their children.

Sequenced sample: blood. These receptors all stem from a woman in her thirties or forties in good health. CDR3s include the opening cysteine and the closing phenylalanine or tryptophan. The D gene is left open where the match is weak. Size is omitted from some rows. Given values are once, few, many or a class for expanded clones.

J gene: TRBJ2-5
V gene: TRBV7-2
clone size: -
D gene: TRBD2
CDR3 protein: CASSLDSGRGGTQYF
CDR3 DNA: TGTGCCAGCAGCTTAGACAGCGGGAGAGGGGGGACCCAGTACTTC

J gene: TRBJ2-3
V gene: TRBV7-2
clone size: -
D gene: -
CDR3 protein: CASISRAADTQYF
CDR3 DNA: TGTGCCAGCATAAGCAGGGCCGCAGATACGCAGTATTTT

J gene: TRBJ2-3
V gene: TRBV29-1
clone size: -
D gene: -
CDR3 protein: CSVELAPSDTQYF
CDR3 DNA: TGCAGCGTTGAACTGGCACCCTCGGATACGCAGTATTTT

J gene: TRBJ2-3
V gene: TRBV12-3/TRBV12-4
clone size: many
D gene: -
CDR3 protein: CASSLIGGTDTQYF
CDR3 DNA: TGTGCCAGCAGTTTAATCGGGGGCACAGATACGCAGTATTTT

J gene: TRBJ2-1
V gene: TRBV20-1
clone size: -
D gene: TRBD1
CDR3 protein: CSATGTGFYNEQFF
CDR3 DNA: TGCAGTGCGACCGGGACAGGGTTTTACAATGAGCAGTTCTTC

J gene: TRBJ1-1
V gene: TRBV9
clone size: -
D gene: -
CDR3 protein: CASGVTAQAEAFF
CDR3 DNA: TGTGCCAGCGGCGTAACCGCGCAGGCAGAAGCTTTCTTT

J gene: TRBJ2-7
V gene: TRBV3-1
clone size: once
D gene: TRBD1
CDR3 protein: CASSQGGTGASSYEQYF
CDR3 DNA: TGTGCCAGCAGCCAAGGCGGAACAGGGGCAAGCTCCTACGAGCAGTACTTC

J gene: TRBJ2-7
V gene: TRBV29-1
clone size: few
D gene: -
CDR3 protein: CSVSPFYGSYEQYF
CDR3 DNA: TGCAGCGTTTCGCCTTTTTACGGGTCCTACGAGCAGTACTTC

J gene: TRBJ2-2
V gene: TRBV7-8
clone size: -
D gene: TRBD2
CDR3 protein: CASSLFSRLAELNTGELFF
CDR3 DNA: TGTGCCAGCAGCTTATTCTCCCGACTAGCGGAGTTGAACACCGGGGAGCTGTTTTTT

J gene: TRBJ1-1
V gene: TRBV6-6
clone size: -
D gene: -
CDR3 protein: CASSYSIRAALNTEAFF
CDR3 DNA: TGTGCCAGCAGTTACTCGATTCGGGCGGCCCTGAACACTGAAGCTTTCTTT

J gene: TRBJ2-7
V gene: TRBV5-1
clone size: many
D gene: -
CDR3 protein: CASSGLTVGYEQYF
CDR3 DNA: TGCGCCAGCAGCGGCTTGACTGTGGGGTACGAGCAGTACTTC

J gene: TRBJ2-7
V gene: TRBV25-1
clone size: many
D gene: TRBD1
CDR3 protein: CASSELGTGSYEQYF
CDR3 DNA: TGTGCCAGCAGTGAACTCGGGACAGGCTCCTACGAGCAGTACTTC

J gene: TRBJ1-5
V gene: TRBV24-1
clone size: -
D gene: -
CDR3 protein: CATSGAGGDQPQHF
CDR3 DNA: TGTGCCACCAGTGGGGCAGGTGGCGATCAGCCCCAGCATTTT

J gene: TRBJ2-7
V gene: TRBV30
clone size: -
D gene: -
CDR3 protein: CAWSGNYEQYF
CDR3 DNA: TGTGCCTGGAGTGGTAACTACGAGCAGTACTTC